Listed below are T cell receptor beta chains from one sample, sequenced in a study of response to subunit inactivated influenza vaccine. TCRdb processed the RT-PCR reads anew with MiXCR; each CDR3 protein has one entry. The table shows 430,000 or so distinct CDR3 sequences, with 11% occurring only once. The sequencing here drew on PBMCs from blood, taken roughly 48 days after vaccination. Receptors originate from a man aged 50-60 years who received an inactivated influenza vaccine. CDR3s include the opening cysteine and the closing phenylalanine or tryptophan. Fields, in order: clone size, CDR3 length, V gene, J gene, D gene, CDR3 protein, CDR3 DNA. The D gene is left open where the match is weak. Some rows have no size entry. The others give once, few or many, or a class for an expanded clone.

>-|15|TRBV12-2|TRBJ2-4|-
CASRLESVPKNIQYF
TGTGCAAGTCGCTTAGAATCCGTTCCCAAAAACATTCAGTACTTC
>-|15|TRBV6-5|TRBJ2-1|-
CASSYPLDSGNEQFF
TGTGCCAGCAGTTACCCTCTGGATAGCGGCAATGAGCAGTTCTTC
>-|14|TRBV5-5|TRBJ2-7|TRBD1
CASSFLQGAYEQYF
TGTGCCAGCAGCTTTTTACAGGGGGCGTACGAGCAGTACTTC
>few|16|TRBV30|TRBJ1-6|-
CAWSVLGGLYNSPLHF
TGTGCCTGGAGTGTACTTGGAGGTCTTTATAATTCACCCCTCCACTTT
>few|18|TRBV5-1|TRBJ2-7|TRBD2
CASSLGTFRTSGSQEQYF
TGCGCCAGCAGCTTGGGTACTTTCAGGACTAGCGGGAGTCAGGAGCAGTACTTC
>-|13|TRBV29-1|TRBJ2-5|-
CSVDTCTQETQYF
TGCAGCGTTGATACCTGTACGCAAGAGACCCAGTACTTC
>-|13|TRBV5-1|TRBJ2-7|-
CASSLVQGNEQYF
TGCGCCAGCAGCTTGGTTCAGGGTAACGAGCAGTACTTC
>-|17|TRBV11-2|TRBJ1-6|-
CASSWRSTPGGNSPLHF
TGTGCCAGCAGCTGGAGATCCACCCCTGGGGGGAATTCACCCCTCCACTTT
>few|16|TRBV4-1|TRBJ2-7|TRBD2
CASSPESGGRTKEQYF
TGCGCCAGCAGCCCGGAGTCGGGGGGTCGAACTAAAGAGCAGTACTTC
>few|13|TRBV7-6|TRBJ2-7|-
CASSQEVGTEQYF
TGTGCCAGCAGCCAGGAGGTCGGAACTGAGCAGTACTTC
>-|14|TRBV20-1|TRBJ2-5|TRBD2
CSARLAGLIETQYF
TGCAGTGCTAGACTAGCGGGATTGATAGAGACCCAGTACTTC
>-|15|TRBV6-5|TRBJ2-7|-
CASSYSSREVYEQYF
TGTGCCAGCAGTTACTCTTCCAGGGAGGTCTACGAGCAGTACTTC
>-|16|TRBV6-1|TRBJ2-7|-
CASSEAEGGGYYEQYF
TGTGCCAGCAGTGAAGCTGAGGGGGGCGGTTACTACGAGCAGTACTTC
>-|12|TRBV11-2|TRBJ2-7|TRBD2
CASGIAGGFQYF
TGTGCCAGCGGCATAGCGGGGGGCTTCCAGTACTTC
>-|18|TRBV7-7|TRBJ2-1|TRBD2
CASSLGEPGLAGYNEQFF
TGTGCCAGCAGCTTAGGCGAACCGGGACTAGCGGGATACAATGAGCAGTTCTTC
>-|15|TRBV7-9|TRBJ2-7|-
CASSLAGSGDYEQYF
TGTGCCAGCAGCTTAGCAGGGTCCGGAGACTACGAGCAGTACTTC
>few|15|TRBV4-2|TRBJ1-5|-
CASSQEAGGRQPQHF
TGTGCCAGCAGCCAAGAGGCTGGGGGGCGCCAGCCCCAGCATTTT
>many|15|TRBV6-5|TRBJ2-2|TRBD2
CASSYAGGSTGELFF
TGTGCCAGCAGTTACGCGGGAGGGAGCACCGGGGAGCTGTTTTTT
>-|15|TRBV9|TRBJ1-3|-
CASSVATGSGNTIYF
TGTGCCAGCAGCGTAGCTACAGGCTCTGGAAACACCATATATTTT
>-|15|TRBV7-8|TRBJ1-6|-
CASSGDGTEIWSLHF
TGTGCCAGCAGCGGGGACGGGACGGAGATCTGGTCCCTCCACTTT
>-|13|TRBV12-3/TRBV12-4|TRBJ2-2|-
CASSLAQVGELFF
TGTGCCAGCAGTTTAGCGCAGGTCGGGGAGCTGTTTTTT
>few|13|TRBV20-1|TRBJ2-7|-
CSANRPGYYEQYF
TGCAGTGCTAACCGTCCGGGATACTACGAGCAGTACTTC
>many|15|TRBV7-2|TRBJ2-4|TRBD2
CASSLAGTSGNIQYF
TGTGCCAGCAGCTTAGCCGGGACTAGCGGTAACATTCAGTACTTC
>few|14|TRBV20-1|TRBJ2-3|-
CSAWLVAGTDTQYF
TGCAGTGCTTGGCTAGTTGCCGGCACAGATACGCAGTATTTT
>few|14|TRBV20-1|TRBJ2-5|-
CSAVLGGSQETQYF
TGCAGTGCTGTACTAGGGGGGTCCCAAGAGACCCAGTACTTC
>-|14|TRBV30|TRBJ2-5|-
CAWSVRPGQETQYF
TGTGCCTGGAGTGTACGACCGGGCCAAGAGACCCAGTACTTC
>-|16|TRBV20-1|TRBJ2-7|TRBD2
CSAPGASSGVSYEQYF
TGCAGTGCCCCCGGCGCCTCTAGCGGGGTCTCCTACGAGCAGTACTTC
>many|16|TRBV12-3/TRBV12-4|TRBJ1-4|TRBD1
CASAKGQGAVNEKLFF
TGTGCCAGCGCCAAAGGGCAGGGGGCAGTAAATGAAAAACTGTTTTTT
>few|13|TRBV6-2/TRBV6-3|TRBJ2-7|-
CASRGTSPYEQYF
TGTGCCAGCAGAGGGACATCGCCCTACGAGCAGTACTTC
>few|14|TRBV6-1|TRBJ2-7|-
CASSKQGTLLEQYF
TGTGCCAGCAGTAAACAGGGAACTCTCCTCGAGCAGTACTTC
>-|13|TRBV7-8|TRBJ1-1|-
CASSLFRQGEAFF
TGTGCCAGCAGCTTATTTCGGCAGGGCGAAGCTTTCTTT
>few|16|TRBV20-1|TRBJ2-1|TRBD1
CSARALPGQSYNEQFF
TGCAGTGCTAGAGCTCTACCGGGACAGTCCTACAATGAGCAGTTCTTC
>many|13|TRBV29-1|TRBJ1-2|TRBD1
CSVDRGSNYGYTF
TGCAGCGTCGACAGGGGGAGTAACTATGGCTACACCTTC
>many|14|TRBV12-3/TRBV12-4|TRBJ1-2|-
CASSLRFREHGYTF
TGTGCCAGCAGTTTAAGGTTCAGGGAGCATGGCTACACCTTC
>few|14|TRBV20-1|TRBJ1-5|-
CSARGTGYGQPQHF
TGCAGTGCTAGAGGCACAGGGTATGGGCAGCCCCAGCATTTT
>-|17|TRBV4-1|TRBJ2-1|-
CASSQEGGGATFHEQFF
TGCGCCAGCAGCCAAGAAGGAGGGGGGGCAACTTTCCATGAGCAGTTCTTC
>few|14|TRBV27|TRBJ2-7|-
CASRLRPGTYEQYF
TGTGCCAGCAGGTTACGGCCGGGTACCTACGAGCAGTACTTC
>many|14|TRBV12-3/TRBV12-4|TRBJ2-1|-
CASSFLPQYNEQFF
TGTGCCAGCAGTTTTCTTCCACAGTACAATGAGCAGTTCTTC
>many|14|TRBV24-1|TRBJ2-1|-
CATSAQGGGNEQFF
TGTGCCACCAGTGCCCAGGGTGGGGGCAATGAGCAGTTCTTC
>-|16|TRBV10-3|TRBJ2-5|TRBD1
CAISDPGTGGSETQYF
TGTGCCATCAGTGACCCCGGGACAGGAGGTTCGGAGACCCAGTACTTC
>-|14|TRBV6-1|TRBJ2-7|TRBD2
CASTGLAGGYEQYF
TGTGCCAGCACCGGACTAGCGGGGGGCTACGAGCAGTACTTC
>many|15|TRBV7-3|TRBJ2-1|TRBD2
CASSFSGARYNEQFF
TGTGCCAGCAGCTTTAGCGGGGCCCGCTACAATGAGCAGTTCTTC